One and the same sample provided the 15 T cell receptor beta chains below, sequenced in a study of blood T cell repertoires in COVID-19. Method: immunoSEQ multiplex PCR; TCRdb's copy keeps in-frame clones and lacks some. Of a few hundred thousand clones in the sample, about nine tenths were seen once. The sequenced sample consisted of peripheral blood. These receptors all stem from a man aged 18 to 29 with active or convalescent COVID-19.

The chain carries TRBV5-1 and TRBJ2-7, with 9 bases fitting TRBD1. The CDR3 consists of 14 residues. Germline V gives CDR1 SGHRS, CDR2 YFSETQ. V lost 3 bases and J lost 6; bases outside the gene matches: 7. CDR3 region: CASSWTGDLPEQYF. In DNA, the CDR3 is TGCGCCAGCAGCTGGACAGGGGATCTACCCGAGCAGTACTTC.

The chain employs TRBV18 and TRBJ2-7; 7 bases are shared with TRBD1. This CDR3 is 16 amino acids long. V lost 0 bases and J lost 3; bases outside the gene matches: 8. Germline V gene lookup returns CDR1 KGHSH and CDR2 LQKENI. This chain's CDR3 is CASSPPNAGGDYEQYF. The CDR3 DNA is TGTGCCAGCTCACCACCGAATGCAGGGGGAGACTACGAGCAGTACTTC.

The V call is TRBV6-1, the J call TRBJ2-7; tentatively, D is TRBD2 (5 bases). Germline CDR1 and CDR2: MNHNS and SASEGT. V lost 0 bases and J lost 2, with 11 bases in between. This CDR3 is 15 amino acids long. CDR3 sequence: CASSEAVLAPYEQYF. DNA of the CDR3: TGTGCCAGCAGTGAAGCGGTTCTAGCTCCCTACGAGCAGTACTTC.

J is TRBJ2-7 and V is TRBV27; D may be TRBD1 (5 bases). This CDR3 contains 14 residues. Germline assignment: CDR1 MNHEY and CDR2 SMNVEV (reference sequence). V was shortened by 5 bases and J by 5 bases, with 16 bases between the two germline ends. CDR3 sequence (DNA): TGTGCCAGCAGTATTGGCCCGACAGTCCACGAGCAGTACTTC. Translated: CASSIGPTVHEQYF.

The chain is built from TRBV10-3 and TRBJ1-5; tentatively, D is TRBD1 (5 bases). Germline V lookup: CDR1 ENHRY, CDR2 SYGVKD. CDR3 length: 15 amino acids. The ends were cut back, 3 bases at V and 1 base at J, with 10 bases in the middle. In DNA form, the CDR3 reads TGTGCCATCAGTGAATCCGGGGGAAGCAATCAGCCCCAGCATTTT. Encoded protein: CAISESGGSNQPQHF.

A single count supports this clone. The chain combines TRBV7-9 with TRBJ1-5; 7 bases match TRBD1. The ends lost 3 bases at V and 1 base at J; junction bases unmatched: 6. Germline lookup yields CDR1 SEHNR and CDR2 FQNEAQ (reference sequence). This CDR3 has 16 residues. The CDR3 sequence is CASSLYRGWSNQPQHF. DNA of the CDR3: TGTGCCAGCAGCTTGTACAGGGGTTGGAGCAATCAGCCCCAGCATTTT.

The chain combines TRBV10-1 with TRBJ1-1, with D unclear. Germline V lookup: CDR1 WNHNN, CDR2 SYGVQD (reference sequence). The ends were cut back, 6 bases at V and 0 bases at J, with 8 bases in the middle. The CDR3 has 13 residues. The chain's CDR3 is CASRKEMNTEAFF. As DNA, the CDR3 is TGCGCCAGCAGAAAAGAGATGAACACTGAAGCTTTCTTT.

The V and J genes are TRBV12-3 or TRBV12-4 and TRBJ1-2; no clear D gene. V was trimmed by 3 bases and J by 5 bases, leaving 10 bases between them. The CDR3 consists of 13 residues. CDR3 sequence reads: CASSFYISYGYTF. CDR3 coding DNA: TGTGCCAGCAGTTTCTATATTTCGTATGGCTACACCTTC.

The table lists this clone with a count of one. The V gene is TRBV3-1 (or the pseudogene TRBV3-2), the J gene TRBJ1-1; 8 bases fit TRBD1. The junction had 6 bases not matched to a gene; V was cut back by 4 bases and J by 8 bases. CDR3 size: 13 residues. The germline gives CDR1 LGHDT, CDR2 YNNKEL (reference sequence). DNA of the CDR3: TGTGCCAGCAGCCCCCAGGGGGCAGGGGAAGCTTTCTTT. It specifies CASSPQGAGEAFF.

This clone was detected a few times. The chain carries TRBV27 and TRBJ1-5; perhaps TRBD1 as D (6 bases). The CDR3 runs to 14 residues. CDR1 is MNHEY and CDR2 is SMNVEV in the germline V gene (reference sequence). V shed 3 bases and J shed 5 bases, with 11 bases lying between them. For the CDR3, the DNA is TGTGCCAGCAGTTTGACACAGGGAGATCAGCCCCAGCATTTT. Amino acids: CASSLTQGDQPQHF.

The chain uses TRBV11-2 and TRBJ1-4, with TRBD1 identical over 10 bases. This CDR3 is 13 amino acids long. The J segment lost 10 bases and the V segment lost 4 bases, leaving 3 bases of the junction unmatched. Germline lookup yields CDR1 SGHAT and CDR2 FQNNGV. DNA of the CDR3: TGTGCCAGCAGCTCCGGACAGGGGGGAAAACTGTTTTTT. Protein: CASSSGQGGKLFF.

The J gene is TRBJ1-1, the V gene TRBV5-1; no reliable D call. The CDR3 runs 14 residues. CDR1 is SGHRS, CDR2 YFSETQ, per germline. V was clipped by 4 bases and J by 4 bases, with 14 bases between them. CDR3 loop: CASSLLDMGTEAFF. DNA for the CDR3: TGCGCCAGCAGCCTACTAGACATGGGCACTGAAGCTTTCTTT.

The V call is TRBV4-3, the J call TRBJ2-7; D unresolved. Germline-derived CDR1 and CDR2 are LGHNA and YSLEER. This CDR3 contains 15 residues. V lost 0 bases and J lost 0, with 9 bases in between. CDR3 DNA: TGCGCCAGCAGCCAAGATCACCCGGGCTCCTACGAGCAGTACTTC. It encodes CASSQDHPGSYEQYF.

This chain connects TRBV5-1 to TRBJ2-1; TRBD1 aligns across 7 bases. The germline CDR1 and CDR2 sequences are SGHRS and YFSETQ. The CDR3 spans 15 residues. After removal of 1 base from V and 12 bases from J, the junction contained 13 bases not matched to a gene. The CDR3 nucleotides read TGCGCCAGCAGCTTGAGCCGAGACAGGGTGGAAGGGCAGTTCTTC. It specifies CASSLSRDRVEGQFF. Looking up the rest from reference TRBV5-1 and TRBJ2-1 gives the full variable domain: KAGVTQTPRYLIKTRGQQVTLSCSPISGHRSVSWYQQTPGQGLQFLFEYFSETQRNKGNFPGRFSGRQFSNSRSEMNVSTLELGDSALYLCASSLSRDRVEGQFFGPGTRLTVL.

This clone was detected only once. V and J are TRBV28 and TRBJ1-5, with TRBD1 matching over 7 bases. CDR1 and CDR2 from the germline V gene are MDHEN and SYDVKM. Unmatched junction bases numbered 10, after V lost 5 bases and J lost 9 bases. This CDR3 is 14 amino acids long. CDR3 sequence (DNA): TGTGCCAGCAGTCCGAACAGGGGCCAACGGCCCCAGCATTTT. Translating it yields CASSPNRGQRPQHF.